Presented here are 11 T cell receptor beta chains from one specimen sequenced in a study of control samples from healthy donors and cancer patients. Profiling relied on immunoSEQ multiplex PCR, and the TCRdb table lists in-frame clones only, not all of them. Of 75,000 to 95,000 clones listed, about 88% are singletons. The specimen sequenced was PBMCs. The receptors originated from a man between 65 and 85 years old with lung cancer.

The CDR3 is CASSGQGSEKLFF. CDR3 nucleotide sequence: TGTGCCAGCAGCGGACAGGGTTCTGAAAAACTGTTTTTT. The V call is TRBV12-3 or TRBV12-4, the J call TRBJ1-4; 8 bases are a match to TRBD1. Losses at the gene ends were 6 bases for V and 7 bases for J; bases not matched to a gene: 4. The CDR3 covers 13 residues.

The chain uses TRBV18 and TRBJ2-3; D uncertain. This CDR3 is 11 amino acids long. Trimming left V 3 bases short and J 6 bases short, with 4 bases between. Germline loops: CDR1 KGHSH, CDR2 LQKENI. CDR3 sequence (DNA): TGTGCCAGCTCACCCCAGGATACGCAGTATTTT. The encoded protein is CASSPQDTQYF.

The chain uses TRBV5-1 and TRBJ2-7; no firm D call. Germline values: CDR1 SGHRS, CDR2 YFSETQ. Trimming pared 0 bases from V and 0 bases from J, leaving 7 bases between. The CDR3 is 14 amino acids. Written as DNA, the CDR3 is TGCGCCAGCAGCTTGGACGAAATCTCCTACGAGCAGTACTTC. The encoded protein is CASSLDEISYEQYF. The variable domain in full, completed from reference TRBV5-1 and TRBJ2-7, reads KAGVTQTPRYLIKTRGQQVTLSCSPISGHRSVSWYQQTPGQGLQFLFEYFSETQRNKGNFPGRFSGRQFSNSRSEMNVSTLELGDSALYLCASSLDEISYEQYFGPGTRLTVT.

The V and J genes are TRBV2 and TRBJ2-2; no reliable D call. The CDR3 is 14 amino acids. V was pared by 7 bases and J by 0 bases, with 9 bases between. Germline CDR1 and CDR2: SNHLY and FYNNEI. In DNA, the CDR3 is TGTGCCAGCAAGTTAGATTCGAACACCGGGGAGCTGTTTTTT. This sequence encodes CASKLDSNTGELFF.

This clone came up once. This sequence joins TRBV7-8 and TRBJ2-7; D uncertain. The CDR3 is 15 residues long. Trimming pared 1 base from V and 0 bases from J, leaving 10 bases between. Germline V gene lookup returns CDR1 SGHVS and CDR2 FQNEAQ. CDR3 DNA sequence: TGTGCCAGCAGCTTAGAAGCCAGGCTCTCCTACGAGCAGTACTTC. Protein product: CASSLEARLSYEQYF.

The chain has TRBV6-5 and TRBJ2-1, with no clear D. The V end lost 1 base, the J end lost 3 bases, and 13 bases lay between the germline ends. This CDR3 has 16 residues. Germline V CDR1 and CDR2: MNHEY, SVGAGI. The CDR3, as DNA: TGTGCCAGCAGTTACTTGTCGTCAGGCGTCTACAATGAGCAGTTCTTC. Amino acids: CASSYLSSGVYNEQFF.

The rearrangement uses TRBV5-8 and TRBJ2-7; D unclear. Trimming pared 0 bases from V and 5 bases from J, leaving 12 bases between. CDR3 length equals 14 residues. The germline V gene encodes CDR1 SGHTS and CDR2 YDEGEE. The CDR3 sequence: CASSLGDRGHEQYF. DNA of the CDR3: TGTGCCAGCAGCTTGGGAGACCGAGGACACGAGCAGTACTTC. Drawing the rest from reference TRBV5-8 and TRBJ2-7, the complete variable domain is EAGVTQSPTHLIKTRGQQATLRCSPISGHTSVYWYQQALGLGLQFLLWYDEGEERNRGNFPPRFSGRQFPNYSSELNVNALELEDSALYLCASSLGDRGHEQYFGPGTRLTVT.

The chain has TRBV11-2 and TRBJ2-7, with D possibly called TRBD1 or TRBD2 (5 bases each). The CDR3 contains 13 residues. Germline CDR1 is SGHAT and CDR2 is FQNNGV. V was pared by 5 bases and J by 3 bases, with 11 bases between. The CDR3: CASSPGQIYEQYF. In nucleotides, the CDR3 is TGTGCCAGCAGCCCGGGGCAAATCTACGAGCAGTACTTC.

The gene calls are TRBV7-3 and TRBJ2-2; perhaps TRBD2 as D (6 bases). The V gene's germline CDR1 is SGHTA and CDR2 FQGTGA. This CDR3 is 14 amino acids long. Deletions cut 3 bases from V and 6 bases from J, with 11 bases between. This chain's CDR3 is CASSFMGGAGELFF. DNA for the CDR3: TGTGCCAGCAGCTTCATGGGGGGAGCCGGGGAGCTGTTTTTT.

The chain joins TRBV15 to TRBJ2-7; D may be TRBD1 (5 bases). Germline V gene data show CDR1 as LNHNV and CDR2 as YYDKDF (reference sequence). The CDR3 contains 15 residues. V was cut by 0 bases and J by 0 bases, with 9 bases left in between. CDR3 sequence reads: CATSREKGLSYEQYF. CDR3 in DNA: TGTGCCACCAGCAGAGAAAAGGGGCTCTCCTACGAGCAGTACTTC.

V gene TRBV2 combines with J gene TRBJ2-1, with TRBD1 identical over 12 bases. With 7 bases clipped from V and 5 bases from J, the junction kept 6 bases outside the gene matches. The CDR3 extends over 15 amino acids. Germline V gene lookup returns CDR1 SNHLY and CDR2 FYNNEI. CDR3 nucleotide sequence: TGTGCCAGCATCGAAGGGACAGGGGGCAACAATGAGCAGTTCTTC. Translation: CASIEGTGGNNEQFF.